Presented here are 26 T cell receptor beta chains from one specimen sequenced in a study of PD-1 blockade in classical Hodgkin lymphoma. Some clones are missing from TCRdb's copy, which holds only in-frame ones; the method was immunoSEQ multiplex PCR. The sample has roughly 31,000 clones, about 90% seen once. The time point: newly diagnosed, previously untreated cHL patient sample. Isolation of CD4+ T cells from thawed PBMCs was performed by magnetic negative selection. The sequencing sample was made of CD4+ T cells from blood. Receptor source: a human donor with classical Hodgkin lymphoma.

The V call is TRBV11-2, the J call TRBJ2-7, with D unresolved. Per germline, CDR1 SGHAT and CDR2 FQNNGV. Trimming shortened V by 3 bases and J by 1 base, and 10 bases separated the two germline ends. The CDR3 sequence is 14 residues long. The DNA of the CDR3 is TGTGCCAGCAGCTTGTGGCAGGCTTCCTACGAGCAGTACTTC. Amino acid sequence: CASSLWQASYEQYF.

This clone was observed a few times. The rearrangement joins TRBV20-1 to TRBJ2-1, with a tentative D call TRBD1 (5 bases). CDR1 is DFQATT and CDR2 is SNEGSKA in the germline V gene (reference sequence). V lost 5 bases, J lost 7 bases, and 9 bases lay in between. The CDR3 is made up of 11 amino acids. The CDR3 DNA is TGCAGTGCTGAAAGACAGAATGAGCAGTTCTTC. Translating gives CSAERQNEQFF.

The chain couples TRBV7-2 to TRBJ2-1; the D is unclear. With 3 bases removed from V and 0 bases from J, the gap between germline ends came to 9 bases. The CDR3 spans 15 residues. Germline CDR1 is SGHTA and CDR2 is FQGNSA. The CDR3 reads CASSFSTNSYNEQFF. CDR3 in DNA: TGTGCCAGCAGCTTTTCCACTAACTCCTACAATGAGCAGTTCTTC.

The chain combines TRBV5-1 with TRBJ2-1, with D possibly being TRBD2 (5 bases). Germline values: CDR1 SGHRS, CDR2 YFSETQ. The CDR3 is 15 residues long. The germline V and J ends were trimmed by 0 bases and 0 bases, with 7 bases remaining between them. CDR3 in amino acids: CASSLVGSSYNEQFF. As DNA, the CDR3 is TGCGCCAGCAGCTTGGTGGGGAGCTCCTACAATGAGCAGTTCTTC. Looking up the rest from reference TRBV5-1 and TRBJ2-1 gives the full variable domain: KAGVTQTPRYLIKTRGQQVTLSCSPISGHRSVSWYQQTPGQGLQFLFEYFSETQRNKGNFPGRFSGRQFSNSRSEMNVSTLELGDSALYLCASSLVGSSYNEQFFGPGTRLTVL.

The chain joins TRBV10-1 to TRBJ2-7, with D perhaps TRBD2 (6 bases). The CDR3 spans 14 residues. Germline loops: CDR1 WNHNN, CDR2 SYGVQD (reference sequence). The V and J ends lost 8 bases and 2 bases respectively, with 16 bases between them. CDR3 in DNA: TGCGCCAGCTTTACTGGTGGAGGGACCTACGAGCAGTACTTC. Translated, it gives CASFTGGGTYEQYF.

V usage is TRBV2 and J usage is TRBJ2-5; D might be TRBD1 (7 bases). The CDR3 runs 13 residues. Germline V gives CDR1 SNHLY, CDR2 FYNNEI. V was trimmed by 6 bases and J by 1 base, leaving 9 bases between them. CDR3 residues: CASSQGGQETQYF. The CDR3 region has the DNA TGTGCCAGCAGCCAGGGGGGCCAAGAGACCCAGTACTTC.

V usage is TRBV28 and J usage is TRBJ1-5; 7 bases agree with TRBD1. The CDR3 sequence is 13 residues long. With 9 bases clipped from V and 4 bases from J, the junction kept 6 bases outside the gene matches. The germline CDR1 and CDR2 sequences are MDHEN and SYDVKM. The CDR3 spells CASRDRANQPQHF. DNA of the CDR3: TGTGCCAGTCGGGACAGAGCTAATCAGCCCCAGCATTTT.

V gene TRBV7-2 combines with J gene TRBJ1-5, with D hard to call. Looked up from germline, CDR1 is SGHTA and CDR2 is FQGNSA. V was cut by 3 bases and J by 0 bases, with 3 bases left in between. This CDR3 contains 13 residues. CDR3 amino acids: CASSFYSNQPQHF. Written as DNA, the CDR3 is TGTGCCAGCAGCTTCTATAGCAATCAGCCCCAGCATTTT.

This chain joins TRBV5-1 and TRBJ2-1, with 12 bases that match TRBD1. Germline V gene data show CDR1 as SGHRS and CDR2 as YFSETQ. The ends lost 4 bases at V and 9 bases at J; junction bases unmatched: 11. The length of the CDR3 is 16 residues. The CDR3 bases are TGCGCCAGCAGCCGTAACCGGGACAGGGGGCGCGGTGAGCAGTTCTTC. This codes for CASSRNRDRGRGEQFF.

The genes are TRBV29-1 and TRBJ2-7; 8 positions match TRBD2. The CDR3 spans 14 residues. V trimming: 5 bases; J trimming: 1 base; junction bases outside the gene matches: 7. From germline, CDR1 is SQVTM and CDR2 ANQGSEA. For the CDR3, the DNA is TGCAGCGTTATAGCGGGACCTAGATCCTACGAGCAGTACTTC. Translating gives CSVIAGPRSYEQYF.

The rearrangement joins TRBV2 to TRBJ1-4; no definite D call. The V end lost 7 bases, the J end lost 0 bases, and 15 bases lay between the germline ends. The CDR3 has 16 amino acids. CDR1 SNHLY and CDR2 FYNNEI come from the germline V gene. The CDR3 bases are TGTGCCAGCAATCTAGGGCAGCTAGCAACTAATGAAAAACTGTTTTTT. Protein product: CASNLGQLATNEKLFF. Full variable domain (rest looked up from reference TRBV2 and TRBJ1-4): EPEVTQTPSHQVTQMGQEVILRCVPISNHLYFYWYRQILGQKVEFLVSFYNNEISEKSEIFDDQFSVERPDGSNFTLKIRSTKLEDSAMYFCASNLGQLATNEKLFFGSGTQLSVL.

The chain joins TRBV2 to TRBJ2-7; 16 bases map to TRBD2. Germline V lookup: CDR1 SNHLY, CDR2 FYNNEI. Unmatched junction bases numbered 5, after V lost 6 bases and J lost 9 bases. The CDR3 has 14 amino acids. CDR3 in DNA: TGTGCCAGCAGCAGGGGACTAGCGGGAGGGGGGCAGTACTTC. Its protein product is CASSRGLAGGGQYF. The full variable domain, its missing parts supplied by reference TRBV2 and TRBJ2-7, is EPEVTQTPSHQVTQMGQEVILRCVPISNHLYFYWYRQILGQKVEFLVSFYNNEISEKSEIFDDQFSVERPDGSNFTLKIRSTKLEDSAMYFCASSRGLAGGGQYFGPGTRLTVT.

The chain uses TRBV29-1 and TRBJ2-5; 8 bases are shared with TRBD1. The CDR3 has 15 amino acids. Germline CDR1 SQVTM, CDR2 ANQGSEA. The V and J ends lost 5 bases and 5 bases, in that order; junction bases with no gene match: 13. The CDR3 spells CSVPGQGALRETQYF. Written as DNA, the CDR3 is TGCAGCGTTCCCGGACAGGGAGCGTTGCGGGAGACCCAGTACTTC.

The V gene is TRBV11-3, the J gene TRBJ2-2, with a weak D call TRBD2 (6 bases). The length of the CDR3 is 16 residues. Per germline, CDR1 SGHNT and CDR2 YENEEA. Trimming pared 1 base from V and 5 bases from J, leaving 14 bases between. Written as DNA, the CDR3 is TGTGCCAGCAGCTTAGGGGTCCCGCGGGGTACCGGGGAGCTGTTTTTT. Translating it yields CASSLGVPRGTGELFF. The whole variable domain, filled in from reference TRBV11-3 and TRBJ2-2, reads EAGVVQSPRYKIIEKKQPVAFWCNPISGHNTLYWYLQNLGQGPELLIRYENEEAVDDSQLPKDRFSAERLKGVDSTLKIQPAELGDSAVYLCASSLGVPRGTGELFFGEGSRLTVL.

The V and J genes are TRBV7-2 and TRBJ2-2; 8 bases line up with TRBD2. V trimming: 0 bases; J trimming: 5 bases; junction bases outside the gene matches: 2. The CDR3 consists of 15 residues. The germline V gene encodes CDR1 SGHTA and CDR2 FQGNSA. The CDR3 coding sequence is TGTGCCAGCAGCTTAGCTAGCGGGATAACCGGGGAGCTGTTTTTT. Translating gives CASSLASGITGELFF.

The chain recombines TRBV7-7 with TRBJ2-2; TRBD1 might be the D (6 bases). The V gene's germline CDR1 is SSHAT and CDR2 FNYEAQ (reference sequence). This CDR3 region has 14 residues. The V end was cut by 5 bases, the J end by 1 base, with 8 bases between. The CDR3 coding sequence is TGTGCCAGCAGCCAGGGGAGGAACACCGGGGAGCTGTTTTTT. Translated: CASSQGRNTGELFF. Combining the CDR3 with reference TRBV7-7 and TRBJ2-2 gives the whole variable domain GAGVSQSPRYKVTKRGQDVTLRCDPISSHATLYWYQQALGQGPEFLTYFNYEAQPDKSGLPSDRFSAERPEGSISTLTIQRTEQRDSAMYRCASSQGRNTGELFFGEGSRLTVL.

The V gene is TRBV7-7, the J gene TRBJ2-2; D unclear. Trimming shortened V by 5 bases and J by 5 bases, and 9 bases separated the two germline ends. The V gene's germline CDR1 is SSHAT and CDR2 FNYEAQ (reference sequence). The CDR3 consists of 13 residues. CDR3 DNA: TGTGCCAGCAGCCAAACAAGTACCGGGGAGCTGTTTTTT. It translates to CASSQTSTGELFF.

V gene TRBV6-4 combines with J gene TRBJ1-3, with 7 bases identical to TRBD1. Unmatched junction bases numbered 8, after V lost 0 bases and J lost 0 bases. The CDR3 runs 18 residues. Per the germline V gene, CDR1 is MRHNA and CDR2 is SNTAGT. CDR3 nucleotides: TGTGCCAGCAGTGACTCATGTGACAGGGCCCTCTCTGGAAACACCATATATTTT. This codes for CASSDSCDRALSGNTIYF.

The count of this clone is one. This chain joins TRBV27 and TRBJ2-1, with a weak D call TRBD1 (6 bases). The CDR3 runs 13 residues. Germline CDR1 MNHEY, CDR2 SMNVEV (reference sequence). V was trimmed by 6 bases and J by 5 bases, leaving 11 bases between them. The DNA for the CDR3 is TGTGCCAGCAGGGGGACACTAAACAATGAGCAGTTCTTC. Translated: CASRGTLNNEQFF.

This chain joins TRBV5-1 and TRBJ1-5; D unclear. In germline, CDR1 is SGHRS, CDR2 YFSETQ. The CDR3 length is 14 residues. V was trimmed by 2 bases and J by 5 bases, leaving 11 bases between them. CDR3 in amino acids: CASSFSGGDQPQHF. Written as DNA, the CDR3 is TGCGCCAGCAGCTTTTCAGGAGGCGATCAGCCCCAGCATTTT.

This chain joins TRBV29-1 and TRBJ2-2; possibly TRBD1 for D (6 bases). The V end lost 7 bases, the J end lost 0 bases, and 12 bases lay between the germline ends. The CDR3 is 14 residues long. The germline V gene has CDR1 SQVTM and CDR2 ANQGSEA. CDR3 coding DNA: TGCAGCGCCCAGGGGCCTACGAACACCGGGGAGCTGTTTTTT. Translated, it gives CSAQGPTNTGELFF.

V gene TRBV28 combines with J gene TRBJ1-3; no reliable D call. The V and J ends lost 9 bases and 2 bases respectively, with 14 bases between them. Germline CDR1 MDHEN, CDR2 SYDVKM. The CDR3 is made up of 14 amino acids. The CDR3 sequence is CASIHGSTGNTIYF. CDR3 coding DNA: TGTGCCAGTATTCACGGATCTACTGGAAACACCATATATTTT.

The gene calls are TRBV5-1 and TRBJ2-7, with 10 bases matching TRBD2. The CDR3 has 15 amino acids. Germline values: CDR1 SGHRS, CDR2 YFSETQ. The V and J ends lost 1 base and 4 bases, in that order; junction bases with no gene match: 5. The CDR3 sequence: CASSLRLAGGYEQYF. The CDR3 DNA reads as TGCGCCAGCAGCTTGCGGTTAGCGGGAGGTTACGAGCAGTACTTC.

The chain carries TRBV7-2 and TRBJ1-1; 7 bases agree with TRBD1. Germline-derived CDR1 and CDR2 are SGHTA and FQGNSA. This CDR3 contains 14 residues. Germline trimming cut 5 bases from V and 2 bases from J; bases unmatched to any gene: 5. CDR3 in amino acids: CASSVQGPNTEAFF. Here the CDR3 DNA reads TGTGCCAGCAGCGTACAGGGGCCCAACACTGAAGCTTTCTTT. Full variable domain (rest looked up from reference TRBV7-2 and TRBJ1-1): GAGVSQSPSNKVTEKGKDVELRCDPISGHTALYWYRQSLGQGLEFLIYFQGNSAPDKSGLPSDRFSAERTGGSVSTLTIQRTQQEDSAVYLCASSVQGPNTEAFFGQGTRLTVV.

The CDR3 DNA follows: TGTGCCAGCAGTTCGGCCGTGAAGTCCTACGAGCAGTACTTC. Protein: CASSSAVKSYEQYF. The genes are TRBV27 and TRBJ2-7; D is ambiguous. CDR1 is MNHEY and CDR2 is SMNVEV in the germline V gene (reference sequence). V shed 4 bases and J shed 1 base, with 11 bases lying between them. The CDR3 is 14 residues long.

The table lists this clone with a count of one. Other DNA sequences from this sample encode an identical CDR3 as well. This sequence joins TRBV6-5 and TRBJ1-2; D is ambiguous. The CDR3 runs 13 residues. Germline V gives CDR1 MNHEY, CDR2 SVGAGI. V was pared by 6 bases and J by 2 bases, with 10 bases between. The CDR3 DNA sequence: TGTGCCAGCAGCCCGGATTCCAACTATGGCTACACCTTC. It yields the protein CASSPDSNYGYTF.